This TCR beta chain stems from a study of Ad26.COV2.S vaccination and SARS-CoV-2 variants. Study-wide points: Vaccinated individuals (as opposed to placebo recipients) had higher spike-specific TCR breadth. Vaccine and placebo recipients had comparable breadth of non-spike TCRs. In TCR breadth and depth analyses, total T cell responses may have been underestimated. There was reportedly substantial breadth in spike-specific CD8+ and CD4+ T cell responses after vaccination.

This clone showed up just once. Antigen specificity is unknown. Germline lookup yields CDR1 MNHNY and CDR2 SVGAGI (reference sequence). With 0 bases removed from V and 4 bases from J, the gap between germline ends came to 9 bases. The CDR3 totals 14 residues. The table came from immunoSEQ multiplex PCR; TCRdb's copy has only in-frame clones and leaves some out. The table includes 150,000 to 200,000 clones, roughly nine tenths detected once. This TCR derives from a human donor who had recovered from COVID-19. The sequences come from peripheral blood, collected after recovery from COVID-19. V and J are TRBV6-6 and TRBJ1-2; D perhaps matches TRBD1 (5 bases). This chain's CDR3 is CASSYSQVPYGYTF. In DNA form, the CDR3 reads TGTGCCAGCAGTTACTCACAGGTCCCCTATGGCTACACCTTC.